The rows below give T cell receptor beta chains drawn from one sample of a study of T cells in Graves' hyperthyroidism and ophthalmopathy. TCRdb recomputed calls from the multiplex PCR reads with MiXCR, one row per CDR3 protein. Of 500,000 to 600,000 distinct CDR3 sequences in the sample, roughly 50% were seen once. Sequenced sample: peripheral blood or thyroid tissue (not recorded which). The receptors shown here come from an adult woman with Graves' disease, either hyperthyroidism or ophthalmopathy (not recorded which). CDR3s include the opening cysteine and the closing phenylalanine or tryptophan. Fields, in order: D gene, V gene, J gene, CDR3 length, clone size, CDR3 DNA, CDR3 protein. D genes are given only for firm matches. Size is omitted from some rows. Given values are once, few, many or a class for expanded clones.

.	TRBV11-2	TRBJ2-7	15	many	TGTGCCAGCAGCTTAGATGCCACTAGCTTGGTCGAGCAGTACTTC	CASSLDATSLVEQYF
TRBD1	TRBV6-1	TRBJ1-2	14	many	TGTGCCAGCAGTGACCTGGGACAGGGGAAGGGCTACACCTTC	CASSDLGQGKGYTF
.	TRBV2	TRBJ2-7	15	.	TGTGCCAGCAGAGCAACCAGAAACCTTTCCTACGAGCAGTACTTC	CASRATRNLSYEQYF
TRBD1	TRBV7-2	TRBJ2-2	16	many	TGTGCCAGCAGCTCCCACCGGGACAGACGCGCCGGGGAGCTGTTTTTT	CASSSHRDRRAGELFF
.	TRBV7-9	TRBJ1-1	16	once	TGTGCCAGCAGTCCGGCGGGGGCAGTCGGGTTCTCTGAAGCTTTCTTT	CASSPAGAVGFSEAFF
.	TRBV12-3/TRBV12-4	TRBJ1-5	14	.	TGTGCCAGCAGTTCAGTCCAAGAGGGGCAGCCCCAGCATTTT	CASSSVQEGQPQHF
TRBD1	TRBV7-2	TRBJ2-7	14	.	TGTGCCAGCAGCTTAGGGTGGCAGGGGGCCGAGCAGTACTTC	CASSLGWQGAEQYF
.	TRBV29-1	TRBJ1-2	14	.	TGCAGCGTCTACAACCCAGGGACCTTTGGAGGCTACACCTTC	CSVYNPGTFGGYTF
TRBD1	TRBV6-4	TRBJ2-6	17	.	TGTGCCAGCAGTGCTGGACAGGGTTTCTCTGGGGCCAACGTCCTGACTTTC	CASSAGQGFSGANVLTF
.	TRBV28	TRBJ1-5	14	.	TGTGCCAGCAGTTTACTTGGGGCAAATCAGCCCCAGCATTTT	CASSLLGANQPQHF
.	TRBV4-3	TRBJ2-7	17	.	TGCGCCAGCAGCCAACCTCCGCGCAGGACTGCAACCTACGAGCAGTACTTC	CASSQPPRRTATYEQYF
.	TRBV9	TRBJ2-7	16	.	TGTGCCAGCAGCCCAAAGACGGGGATCGCCTCCTACGAGCAGTACTTC	CASSPKTGIASYEQYF
.	TRBV19	TRBJ2-7	12	.	TGTGCCAGTAGCCCACCGGCCGGACAACAGTACTTC	CASSPPAGQQYF
.	TRBV25-1	TRBJ2-7	15	many	TGTGCCAGCAGTGACGGGGGAATCGGCTCTTACGAGCAGTACTTC	CASSDGGIGSYEQYF
.	TRBV10-3	TRBJ2-7	11	.	TGTGCTCCGGGACCCTACTACGAGCAGTACTTC	CAPGPYYEQYF
.	TRBV5-1	TRBJ1-2	14	few	TGCGCCAGCAGCCCACCGGACGGGACCTATGGCTACACCTTC	CASSPPDGTYGYTF
.	TRBV6-6	TRBJ1-5	15	.	TGTGCCAGCCTGAACGGGACCCAGGGCCATCAGCCCCAGCATTTT	CASLNGTQGHQPQHF
.	TRBV12-3/TRBV12-4	TRBJ2-7	11	many	TGTGCCAGCTCACGAGAATACGAGCAGTACTTC	CASSREYEQYF
TRBD1	TRBV29-1	TRBJ1-1	13	.	TGCAGCACTCGGACAGGGGGCAACACTGAAGCTTTCTTT	CSTRTGGNTEAFF
.	TRBV5-1	TRBJ1-2	14	few	TGTGCCAGCAGCCCCGCGTGGGGTTCCTATGGCTACACCTTC	CASSPAWGSYGYTF
.	TRBV4-2	TRBJ1-5	14	many	TGTGCCAGCAGCCAAGCGGCCTTAAATCAGCCCCAGCATTTT	CASSQAALNQPQHF
TRBD1	TRBV10-3	TRBJ1-2	15	.	TGTGCCATCAGTGCTACCGGACAGGTTAACTATGGCTACACCTTC	CAISATGQVNYGYTF
.	TRBV20-1	TRBJ2-7	15	.	TGCAGTGCTAGGCTGAGCTTTGGGGCAAACTACGAGCAGTACTTC	CSARLSFGANYEQYF
.	TRBV19	TRBJ1-4	15	many	TGTGCCAGTAGTATAGAAACGGCGGCTAATGAAAAACTGTTTTTT	CASSIETAANEKLFF
.	TRBV15	TRBJ2-6	14	.	TGTGCCAGGCATAAAAGCTCTGGGGCCAACGTCCTGACTTTC	CARHKSSGANVLTF
.	TRBV11-3	TRBJ2-2	15	many	TGTGCCAGCAGCCCCTCGAGCGGCAGCACCGGGGAGCTGTTTTTT	CASSPSSGSTGELFF
.	TRBV29-1	TRBJ2-7	12	many	TGCAGCGTGAGGGGGGGTTCCCACGAGCAGTACTTC	CSVRGGSHEQYF
.	TRBV10-3	TRBJ1-6	14	many	TGTGCCACCGCGACCGGGGCGAATAATTCACCCCTCCACTTT	CATATGANNSPLHF
TRBD2	TRBV5-1	TRBJ2-7	15	many	TGCGCCAGCAGCCAGGGACTAGCGGGAATATACGAGCAGTACTTC	CASSQGLAGIYEQYF
.	TRBV2	TRBJ1-2	13	many	TGTGCCAGCACCGCTCGCGAAGGGTATGGCTACACCTTC	CASTAREGYGYTF
.	TRBV19	TRBJ2-7	15	many	TGTGCCAGTAGGAAAAGGGTAGCGGTAGGCTACGAGCAGTACTTC	CASRKRVAVGYEQYF
.	TRBV27	TRBJ1-6	13	.	TGTGCCAGCAATTTCCCCTTTGGGTCACCCCTCCACTTT	CASNFPFGSPLHF
.	TRBV11-1	TRBJ1-4	17	.	TGTGCCAGCAGTGCTAGAGGGCGGGGACGGTCTAATGAAAAACTGTTTTTT	CASSARGRGRSNEKLFF
.	TRBV19	TRBJ2-5	13	many	TGTGCCAGTAGTTACCCTAGCGCTCGGACCCAGTACTTC	CASSYPSARTQYF
.	TRBV7-2	TRBJ1-2	13	many	TGTGCCAGCAGCCCCCACGACAGATATGGCTACACCTTC	CASSPHDRYGYTF
.	TRBV20-1	TRBJ1-4	14	.	TGCAGTGCATCCCGTTGGGGCGGTCATGAAAAACTGTTTTTT	CSASRWGGHEKLFF
.	TRBV6-1	TRBJ1-2	13	.	TGTGCCATCAGCGAAGCCAATGCGTCTGGCTACACCTTC	CAISEANASGYTF
.	TRBV10-1	TRBJ2-7	14	.	TGCGCCAGCAGTGTGGGCTTTAACTCCTACGAGCAGTACTTC	CASSVGFNSYEQYF
.	TRBV5-1	TRBJ1-1	12	many	TGCGCCAGCGGGACGGGGAACACTGAAGCTTTCTTT	CASGTGNTEAFF
TRBD1	TRBV12-3/TRBV12-4	TRBJ1-1	13	.	TGTGCCAGCAGTCCTGGGACAGGAGGCAAAGCTTTCTTT	CASSPGTGGKAFF
TRBD2	TRBV12-3/TRBV12-4	TRBJ2-5	14	many	TGTGCCAGCCGTGGAACTAGCGGTACCGAGACCCAGTACTTC	CASRGTSGTETQYF
.	TRBV20-1	TRBJ1-5	13	many	TGCAGTGCCCGAGCGGATAGCAATCAGCCCCAGCATTTT	CSARADSNQPQHF
.	TRBV7-9	TRBJ2-7	13	few	TGTGCCAGCAGCTTATCCTCAGGGAACGAGCAGTACTTC	CASSLSSGNEQYF
.	TRBV7-9	TRBJ2-7	13	.	TGTGCCAGCGGCCCCGGACAGTCCTACGAGCAGTACTTC	CASGPGQSYEQYF
.	TRBV7-6	TRBJ1-2	13	many	TGTGCCAGCAGCCAAGGACAGAACTATGGCTACACCTTC	CASSQGQNYGYTF
.	TRBV10-2	TRBJ2-5	14	.	TGCGCCAGCAGTGAGTCCGGCGCGACAGAGACCCAGTACTTC	CASSESGATETQYF
.	TRBV7-9	TRBJ2-7	14	.	TGTGCCAGCAGTTACTCAGAGGGAGGCTACAAGCAGTACTTC	CASSYSEGGYKQYF
TRBD1	TRBV4-2	TRBJ1-1	15	many	TGTGCCAGCAGCCCTTGGGGACAGAGGAACACTGAAGCTTTCTTT	CASSPWGQRNTEAFF
TRBD1	TRBV9	TRBJ1-2	15	few	TGTGCCAGCAGCGTAGAGGGGACAGGGAACTATGGCTACACCTTC	CASSVEGTGNYGYTF
.	TRBV20-1	TRBJ2-2	16	.	TGCAGTGCTAGAGATTTAAGGCAGTCGAACACCGGGGAGCTGTTTTTT	CSARDLRQSNTGELFF
TRBD2	TRBV27	TRBJ2-7	16	few	TGTGCCAGCAGGGGACTAGCGGGAGAGGCTCCCTACGAGCAGTACTTC	CASRGLAGEAPYEQYF
.	TRBV2	TRBJ1-2	13	.	TGTGCCAGCAGTACGGGCAGCCCTGATGGCTACACCTTC	CASSTGSPDGYTF
.	TRBV7-9	TRBJ2-7	14	many	TGTGCCAGCAGCGGGGGGGACAGCTCCTACGAGCAGTACTTC	CASSGGDSSYEQYF